Presented here are 27 T cell receptor beta chains from one specimen sequenced in a study of shared clonotypes between healthy human individuals. The protocol was immunoSEQ multiplex PCR, while the TCRdb copy is restricted to in-frame clones and leaves out a portion. The sample has about 960,000 clones, more than 75% seen once; the top ten hold about 1.5%. Sequenced: memory CD4+ T cells sorted from blood. The sample's subset: CD45RA-negative fraction. The receptors were gathered from a man aged 18-30 years in good health.

The gene calls are TRBV5-1 and TRBJ1-4; a weak D match, TRBD1 (5 bases). Trimming took 6 bases from V and 8 from J, leaving 20 bases between them. Germline assignment: CDR1 SGHRS and CDR2 YFSETQ. The CDR3 totals 15 residues. The CDR3 DNA reads as TGCGCCAGCACCGGCGGGGGACCCGGGAGAGAAAAACTGTTTTTT. Translation gives CASTGGGPGREKLFF.

The chain recombines TRBV11-3 with TRBJ2-7; 8 bases fit TRBD1. Germline assignment: CDR1 SGHNT and CDR2 YENEEA. CDR3 length equals 15 residues. V trimming: 4 bases; J trimming: 2 bases; junction bases outside the gene matches: 7. CDR3: CASSWGTGLTYEQYF. In DNA, the CDR3 is TGTGCCAGCAGCTGGGGGACAGGCCTAACCTACGAGCAGTACTTC.

The gene calls are TRBV5-1 and TRBJ2-7; 9 nucleotides match TRBD2. Germline values: CDR1 SGHRS, CDR2 YFSETQ. This CDR3 has 16 residues. V dropped 8 bases and J dropped 2; count of bases not matched to a gene: 14. The CDR3 bases are TGCGCCAGTCGACTAGCGGAGAGGGGGGCAGCCTACGAGCAGTACTTC. It codes for CASRLAERGAAYEQYF.

The chain recombines TRBV11-2 with TRBJ2-7; TRBD1 matches 9 bases. The V gene end was trimmed by 5 bases and the J gene end by 0 bases; junction bases not matched to a gene: 11. CDR3 length: 17 amino acids. The germline V gene has CDR1 SGHAT and CDR2 FQNNGV. This CDR3 is CASSTGTGRWSSYEQYF. The CDR3 DNA sequence: TGTGCCAGCAGCACCGGGACAGGGCGATGGAGCTCCTACGAGCAGTACTTC.

J is TRBJ2-7 and V is TRBV29-1; D may correspond to TRBD1 or TRBD2 (5 bases each). Per germline, CDR1 SQVTM and CDR2 ANQGSEA. This CDR3 is 12 amino acids long. V was trimmed by 3 bases and J by 7 bases, leaving 13 bases between them. CDR3 protein: CSVEGTSGEQYF. In DNA, the CDR3 is TGCAGCGTTGAGGGGACCTCAGGGGAGCAGTACTTC.

The gene calls are TRBV10-1 and TRBJ1-5; no reliable D call. The CDR3 totals 13 residues. Trimming pared 4 bases from V and 4 bases from J, leaving 8 bases between. Germline V gene sequence: CDR1 WNHNN, CDR2 SYGVQD (reference sequence). The CDR3 here is CASSAGRNQPQHF. Here the CDR3 DNA reads TGCGCCAGCAGTGCAGGCCGGAATCAGCCCCAGCATTTT.

Only a few counts were recorded for this clone. The rearrangement joins TRBV7-9 to TRBJ1-1; D is ambiguous. From germline, CDR1 is SEHNR and CDR2 FQNEAQ (reference sequence). V was shortened by 2 bases and J by 4 bases, with 8 bases between the two germline ends. The CDR3 contains 13 residues. The CDR3: CASSLTSVTEAFF. CDR3 nucleotide sequence: TGTGCCAGCAGCTTAACTTCGGTCACTGAAGCTTTCTTT.

The chain uses TRBV2 and TRBJ2-7; D not certain. Trimming cost V 4 bases and J 6 bases, with 16 bases left between them. The CDR3 spans 14 residues. CDR1 SNHLY and CDR2 FYNNEI come from the germline V gene. Here the CDR3 reads CASSVLQSSGEQYF. In DNA, the CDR3 is TGTGCCAGCAGTGTTTTGCAGTCGTCTGGCGAGCAGTACTTC. Variable domain in full (rest from reference TRBV2 and TRBJ2-7): EPEVTQTPSHQVTQMGQEVILRCVPISNHLYFYWYRQILGQKVEFLVSFYNNEISEKSEIFDDQFSVERPDGSNFTLKIRSTKLEDSAMYFCASSVLQSSGEQYFGPGTRLTVT.

The chain combines TRBV7-9 with TRBJ2-1; D is possibly TRBD2 (6 bases). Germline CDR1 and CDR2: SEHNR and FQNEAQ (reference sequence). Trimming took off 2 bases at V and 0 bases at J, with 11 bases between the two ends. The CDR3 has 16 residues. CDR3 DNA sequence: TGTGCCAGCAGCTTATATGGCGGGACCTCCTACAATGAGCAGTTCTTC. It encodes CASSLYGGTSYNEQFF. Full variable domain (outside the CDR3, taken from reference TRBV7-9 and TRBJ2-1): DTGVSQNPRHKITKRGQNVTFRCDPISEHNRLYWYRQTLGQGPEFLTYFQNEAQLEKSRLLSDRFSAERPKGSFSTLEIQRTEQGDSAMYLCASSLYGGTSYNEQFFGPGTRLTVL.

The chain uses TRBV27 and TRBJ1-5; D may be TRBD1 (5 bases). V was clipped by 0 bases and J by 9 bases, with 15 bases between them. The CDR3 loop spans 15 amino acids. Germline values: CDR1 MNHEY, CDR2 SMNVEV (reference sequence). CDR3 bases: TGTGCCAGCAGTTTATCGTCAAGGGGAGAAGGGCCCCAGCATTTT. Translating it yields CASSLSSRGEGPQHF.

V usage is TRBV5-6 and J usage is TRBJ1-6; 8 bases line up with TRBD1. The length of the CDR3 is 16 residues. CDR1 and CDR2 from the germline V gene are SGHDT and YYEEEE. After removal of 4 bases from V and 7 bases from J, the junction contained 10 bases not matched to a gene. The CDR3 DNA follows: TGTGCCAGCAGCAGCCTCGGGACAGGTGGAAATTCACCCCTCCACTTT. As protein: CASSSLGTGGNSPLHF.

This chain joins TRBV7-2 and TRBJ2-7; possible D gene TRBD1, 6 bases. With 5 bases removed from V and 3 bases from J, the gap between germline ends came to 14 bases. The CDR3 covers 14 residues. Germline V gene data show CDR1 as SGHTA and CDR2 as FQGNSA. CDR3 in DNA: TGTGCCAGCAGCCAAGAGGGCAGGGGCTACGAGCAGTACTTC. Encoded protein: CASSQEGRGYEQYF.

The CDR3 region is CASSTRLSRDGYGYTF. In DNA, the CDR3 is TGTGCCAGTAGTACCCGATTATCTCGGGACGGCTATGGCTACACCTTC. The chain joins TRBV19 to TRBJ1-2; maybe TRBD1 (5 bases). The CDR3 loop spans 16 amino acids. Trimming left V 4 bases short and J 4 bases short, with 19 bases between. CDR1 and CDR2 from the germline V gene are LNHDA and SQIVND (reference sequence).

V usage is TRBV11-3 and J usage is TRBJ2-5; 8 nucleotides agree with TRBD1. Germline CDR1 is SGHNT and CDR2 is YENEEA. V shed 0 bases and J 5 bases; nucleotides not matched to a gene: 8. The CDR3 totals 16 residues. CDR3 sequence (DNA): TGTGCCAGCAGCTTAGATTCGCGACAGGGGACGGAGACCCAGTACTTC. It is translated as CASSLDSRQGTETQYF.

This chain uses TRBV10-3 with TRBJ2-3, with TRBD1 as a possible D gene (5 bases). Trimming left V 0 bases short and J 0 bases short, with 10 bases between. The CDR3 loop spans 16 amino acids. CDR1 is ENHRY and CDR2 is SYGVKD in the germline V gene. DNA for the CDR3: TGTGCCATCAGTGAGTCGAGGACAAAGAGCACAGATACGCAGTATTTT. The encoded protein is CAISESRTKSTDTQYF.

V gene TRBV6-1 combines with J gene TRBJ1-1; D call uncertain. V was shortened by 4 bases and J by 0 bases, with 9 bases between the two germline ends. The CDR3 is 14 amino acids. Germline CDR1 MNHNS, CDR2 SASEGT. The CDR3 loop reads CASSVKHLNTEAFF. For the CDR3, the DNA is TGTGCCAGCAGTGTGAAACATCTGAACACTGAAGCTTTCTTT.

The chain is built from TRBV18 and TRBJ1-2; TRBD1 might be the D (6 bases). The V end lost 0 bases, the J end lost 8 bases, and 19 bases lay between the germline ends. The CDR3 length is 16 residues. CDR1 and CDR2 (germline): KGHSH, LQKENI. CDR3 sequence: CASSPPGDTGGYGYTF. For the CDR3, the DNA is TGTGCCAGCTCACCACCGGGGGACACCGGGGGATACGGCTACACCTTC.

The rearrangement joins TRBV30 to TRBJ1-3; D is unclear. Germline lookup yields CDR1 GTSNPN and CDR2 SVGIG (reference sequence). Trimming left V 3 bases short and J 0 bases short, with 15 bases between. This CDR3 comprises 16 residues. CDR3 sequence (DNA): TGTGCCTGGAGCCAGAACTTATTGAGCTCTGGAAACACCATATATTTT. Encoded protein: CAWSQNLLSSGNTIYF.

The V gene is TRBV30, the J gene TRBJ2-1; tentative D call: TRBD1 (5 bases). V lost 4 bases to trimming and J lost 5 bases, with 12 bases between them. The germline CDR1 and CDR2 sequences are GTSNPN and SVGIG (reference sequence). The CDR3 sequence is 13 residues long. The CDR3: CAWKGLQHNEQFF. The CDR3 nucleotides are TGTGCCTGGAAGGGGCTTCAGCACAATGAGCAGTTCTTC. Filled out from reference TRBV30 and TRBJ2-1, the complete variable domain reads SQTIHQWPATLVQPVGSPLSLECTVEGTSNPNLYWYRQAAGRGLQLLFYSVGIGQISSEVPQNLSASRPQDRQFILSSKKLLLSDSGFYLCAWKGLQHNEQFFGPGTRLTVL.

The chain joins TRBV7-2 to TRBJ1-5; D may be TRBD1 (6 bases). Trimming took off 5 bases at V and 10 bases at J, with 15 bases between the two ends. Germline-derived CDR1 and CDR2 are SGHTA and FQGNSA. This CDR3 has 13 amino acids. CDR3 residues: CASSRDTASPQHF. Here the CDR3 DNA reads TGTGCCAGCAGCAGGGACACTGCCTCCCCCCAGCATTTT.

J is TRBJ2-7 and V is TRBV9; D perhaps matches TRBD1 (5 bases). Germline lookup yields CDR1 SGDLS and CDR2 YYNGEE. There are 16 residues in the CDR3. V was cut by 3 bases and J by 0 bases, with 16 bases left in between. This chain's CDR3 is CASSADGAQGSYEQYF. The CDR3, as DNA: TGTGCCAGCAGCGCCGATGGGGCCCAGGGCTCCTACGAGCAGTACTTC.

This clone came up many times. This rearrangement joins TRBV6-5 to TRBJ2-2; 7 positions agree with TRBD1. The V segment lost 9 bases and the J segment 1 base; nucleotides outside the gene matches: 5. CDR1 MNHEY and CDR2 SVGAGI come from the germline V gene. The CDR3 length is 14 residues. The CDR3 here is CASVRGWNTGELFF. In DNA, the CDR3 is TGTGCCAGTGTCAGGGGGTGGAACACCGGGGAGCTGTTTTTT.

This clone was counted a few times. This chain uses TRBV28 with TRBJ1-2; 8 positions agree with TRBD1. The CDR3 totals 14 residues. Looked up from germline, CDR1 is MDHEN and CDR2 is SYDVKM. Trimming at V came to 5 bases and at J to 5 bases, leaving 7 bases not matched to a gene. CDR3 protein: CASSAKDRVYGYTF. CDR3 DNA sequence: TGTGCCAGCAGTGCAAAGGACAGGGTGTATGGCTACACCTTC.

J is TRBJ2-1 and V is TRBV2, with TRBD2 identical over 11 bases. The CDR3 extends over 13 amino acids. J was trimmed by 15 bases and V by 4 bases; bases with no gene match: 8. CDR1 and CDR2 from the germline V gene are SNHLY and FYNNEI. The CDR3 reads CASSAGTSGFLFF. CDR3 bases: TGTGCCAGCAGTGCGGGGACTAGCGGTTTTTTGTTCTTC. The variable domain in full, completed from reference TRBV2 and TRBJ2-1, reads EPEVTQTPSHQVTQMGQEVILRCVPISNHLYFYWYRQILGQKVEFLVSFYNNEISEKSEIFDDQFSVERPDGSNFTLKIRSTKLEDSAMYFCASSAGTSGFLFFGPGTRLTVL.

The rearrangement uses TRBV18 and TRBJ2-6; D remains ambiguous. Trimming took 0 bases from V and 4 from J, leaving 13 bases between them. The V gene's germline CDR1 is KGHSH and CDR2 LQKENI. This CDR3 has 17 residues. CDR3 amino acids: CASSPPSGPGGANVLTF. CDR3 coding DNA: TGTGCCAGCTCACCACCGTCAGGTCCCGGCGGGGCCAACGTCCTGACTTTC.

The V call is TRBV11-2, the J call TRBJ1-5; no reliable D call. The CDR3 consists of 14 residues. V was trimmed by 6 bases and J by 4 bases, leaving 13 bases between them. Germline V lookup: CDR1 SGHAT, CDR2 FQNNGV. The DNA of the CDR3 is TGTGCCAGCAGTCAAACTGGAGGGAATCAGCCCCAGCATTTT. Its translation is CASSQTGGNQPQHF. Combining the CDR3 with reference TRBV11-2 and TRBJ1-5 gives the whole variable domain EAGVAQSPRYKIIEKRQSVAFWCNPISGHATLYWYQQILGQGPKLLIQFQNNGVVDDSQLPKDRFSAERLKGVDSTLKIQPAKLEDSAVYLCASSQTGGNQPQHFGDGTRLSIL.

Written as DNA, the CDR3 is TGTGCCAGCTCAGGAACGCCGGGATTCGAAGCTTTCTTT. Translating gives CASSGTPGFEAFF. V usage is TRBV7-2 and J usage is TRBJ1-1; D ambiguous. Trimming cost V 8 bases and J 8 bases, with 18 bases left between them. Germline lookup yields CDR1 SGHTA and CDR2 FQGNSA. The CDR3 is made up of 13 amino acids.